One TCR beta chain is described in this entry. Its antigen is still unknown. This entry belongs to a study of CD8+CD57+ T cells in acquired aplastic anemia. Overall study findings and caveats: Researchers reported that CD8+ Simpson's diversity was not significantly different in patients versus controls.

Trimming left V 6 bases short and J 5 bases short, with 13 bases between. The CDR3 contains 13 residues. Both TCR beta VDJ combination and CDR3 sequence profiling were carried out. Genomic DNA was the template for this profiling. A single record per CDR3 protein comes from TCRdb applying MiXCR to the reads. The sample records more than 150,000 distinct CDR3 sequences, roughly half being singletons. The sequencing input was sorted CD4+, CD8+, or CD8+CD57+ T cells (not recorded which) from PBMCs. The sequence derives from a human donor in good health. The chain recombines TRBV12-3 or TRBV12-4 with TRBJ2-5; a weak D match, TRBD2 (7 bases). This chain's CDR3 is CASSGGPGETQYF. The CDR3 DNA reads TGTGCCAGCAGCGGGGGGCCTGGGGAGACCCAGTACTTC.